This T cell receptor beta chain was captured by sequencing in a study of breast tumors, draining lymph nodes, adjacent tissues. TCRdb itself ran the multiplex PCR reads through MiXCR, one entry per CDR3 protein. Of about 180,000 distinct CDR3 sequences listed, around a third are singletons. This clonotype has a handful of counts. The CDR3 spans 11 residues. Germline V gene data show CDR1 as SQVTM and CDR2 as ANQGSEA. Trimming pared 4 bases from V and 10 bases from J, leaving 13 bases between. Axillary draining lymph nodes of breast cancer patients supplied the node samples. This receptor was obtained from a female donor with breast cancer. Some clones in this sample may be carry-over from other donors' samples. Sample: axillary lymph node tissue. J is TRBJ1-1 and V is TRBV29-1, with TRBD1 as a possible D gene (5 bases). The CDR3 DNA follows: TGCAGCGTTGTTGACGGCGGGGGAGCTTTCTTT. Protein: CSVVDGGGAFF.